Listed below are T cell receptor beta chains from one sample, sequenced in a study of CD8 T cells in ankylosing spondylitis. In TCRdb, the 5' RACE reads were re-called with MiXCR into one record per CDR3 protein. This table holds around 490,000 distinct CDR3 sequences, less than 6% found once. The sequenced sample consisted of blood, either unsorted or a sorted T cell fraction (not recorded which). The receptors originated from a male donor with ankylosing spondylitis. Both conserved end residues are part of each CDR3. A D gene is named only where the DNA matches it firmly. Rows may omit the clone size; those that give it use once, few, many or a size class.

>TRBV6-5|many|TRBJ1-1|.
CASSYARVTFEAFF
TGTGCCAGCAGTTACGCTAGGGTGACCTTTGAAGCTTTCTTT
>TRBV6-5|many|TRBJ2-1|TRBD2
CASSWVSGSYEQFF
TGTGCCAGCAGTTGGGTTAGCGGGAGCTATGAGCAGTTCTTC
>TRBV20-1|.|TRBJ2-1|.
CSARYWERFF
TGCAGTGCTAGATATTGGGAGAGGTTCTTC
>TRBV28|many|TRBJ2-5|.
CASSILRDGGTQYF
TGTGCCAGCAGTATCCTCAGGGATGGGGGGACCCAGTACTTC
>TRBV27|many|TRBJ1-1|.
CASSRRGQLGAFF
TGTGCCAGCAGTCGCCGTGGGCAGCTCGGGGCTTTCTTT
>TRBV24-1|many|TRBJ1-5|.
CATGGQSNQPQHF
TGTGCCACCGGGGGGCAGAGCAATCAGCCCCAGCATTTT
>TRBV20-1|.|TRBJ2-7|.
CSAESSREQYF
TGCAGTGCTGAGTCCTCACGGGAGCAGTACTTC
>TRBV7-9|.|TRBJ1-1|TRBD1
CASSPPPNRGANTEAFF
TGTGCCAGCAGCCCCCCCCCAAACAGGGGCGCGAACACTGAAGCTTTCTTT
>TRBV11-2|.|TRBJ2-5|TRBD2
CASSLFVIVGLGETQYF
TGTGCCAGCAGCTTATTCGTAATAGTGGGACTAGGCGAGACCCAGTACTTC
>TRBV12-3/TRBV12-4|many|TRBJ2-4|.
CATLLVGSDIQYF
TGTGCCACCCTTTTGGTCGGGTCCGACATTCAGTACTTC
>TRBV6-2/TRBV6-3|many|TRBJ2-3|.
CASSYSGWDSDTQYF
TGTGCCAGCAGTTACAGCGGTTGGGATTCAGATACGCAGTATTTT
>TRBV5-1|.|TRBJ1-2|TRBD1
CSSSLNRDSGYTF
TGCTCCAGCAGCTTAAACAGGGACAGCGGCTACACCTTC
>TRBV7-9|many|TRBJ2-1|TRBD2
CASSLTLAGDNNEQFF
TGTGCCAGCAGCCTCACCCTAGCGGGGGACAACAATGAGCAGTTCTTC
>TRBV29-1|many|TRBJ2-1|TRBD1
CSVGTGGEDEQFF
TGCAGCGTCGGGACAGGGGGCGAAGATGAGCAGTTCTTC
>TRBV20-1|many|TRBJ1-1|TRBD1
CSASRTGGNTEAFF
TGCAGTGCTAGCCGGACAGGGGGGAACACTGAAGCTTTCTTT
>TRBV27|many|TRBJ1-4|TRBD1
CASSTHRRGGREKLFF
TGTGCCAGCAGTACCCATCGGAGAGGGGGCCGCGAAAAACTGTTTTTT